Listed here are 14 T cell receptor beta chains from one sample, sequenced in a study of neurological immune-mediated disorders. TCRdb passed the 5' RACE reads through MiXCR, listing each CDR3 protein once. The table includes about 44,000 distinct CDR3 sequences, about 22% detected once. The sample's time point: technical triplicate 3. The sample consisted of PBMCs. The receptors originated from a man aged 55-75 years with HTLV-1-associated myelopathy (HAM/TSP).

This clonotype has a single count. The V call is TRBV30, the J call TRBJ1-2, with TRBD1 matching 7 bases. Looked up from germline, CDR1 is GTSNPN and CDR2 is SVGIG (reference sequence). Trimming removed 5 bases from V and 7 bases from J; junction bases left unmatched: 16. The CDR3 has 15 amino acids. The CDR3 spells CAWSQQGLSRSGYTF. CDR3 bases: TGTGCCTGGTCCCAACAGGGGTTGAGTAGGAGTGGCTACACCTTC. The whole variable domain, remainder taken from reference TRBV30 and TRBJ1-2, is SQTIHQWPATLVQPVGSPLSLECTVEGTSNPNLYWYRQAAGRGLQLLFYSVGIGQISSEVPQNLSASRPQDRQFILSSKKLLLSDSGFYLCAWSQQGLSRSGYTFGSGTRLTVV.

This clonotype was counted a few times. CDR3 in DNA: TGTGCCAGCAGCCCTTCCCCCTACACCGGGGAGCTGTTTTTT. It encodes CASSPSPYTGELFF. The rearrangement links TRBV9 to TRBJ2-2; no definite D call. Trimming stripped 4 bases from V and 3 bases from J, with 10 bases between. CDR1 and CDR2 from the germline V gene are SGDLS and YYNGEE. This CDR3 has 14 amino acids.

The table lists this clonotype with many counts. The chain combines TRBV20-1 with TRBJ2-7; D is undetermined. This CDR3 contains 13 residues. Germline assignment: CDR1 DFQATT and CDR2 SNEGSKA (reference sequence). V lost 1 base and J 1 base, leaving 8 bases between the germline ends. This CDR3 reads CSARGPRSYEQYF. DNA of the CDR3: TGCAGTGCTAGAGGCCCGAGGTCCTACGAGCAGTACTTC.

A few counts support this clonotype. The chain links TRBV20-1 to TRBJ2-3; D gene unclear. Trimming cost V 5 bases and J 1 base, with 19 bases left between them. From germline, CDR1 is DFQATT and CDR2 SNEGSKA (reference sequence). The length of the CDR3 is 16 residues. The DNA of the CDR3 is TGCAGTGCTGAGACCGGCAGCCAGACTCGCACAGATACGCAGTATTTT. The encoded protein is CSAETGSQTRTDTQYF.

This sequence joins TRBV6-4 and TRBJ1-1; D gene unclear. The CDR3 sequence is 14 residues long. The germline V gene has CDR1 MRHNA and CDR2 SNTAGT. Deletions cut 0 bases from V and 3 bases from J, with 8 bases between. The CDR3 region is CASSDSSRDTEAFF. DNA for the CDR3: TGTGCCAGCAGTGACTCTTCTCGGGACACTGAAGCTTTCTTT.

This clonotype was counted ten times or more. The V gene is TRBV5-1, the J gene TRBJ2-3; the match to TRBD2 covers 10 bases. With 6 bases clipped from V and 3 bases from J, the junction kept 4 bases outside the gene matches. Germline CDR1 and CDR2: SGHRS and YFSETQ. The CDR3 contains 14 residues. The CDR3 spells CASTGTSATDTQYF. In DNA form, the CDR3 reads TGCGCCAGCACCGGGACTAGCGCAACAGATACGCAGTATTTT.

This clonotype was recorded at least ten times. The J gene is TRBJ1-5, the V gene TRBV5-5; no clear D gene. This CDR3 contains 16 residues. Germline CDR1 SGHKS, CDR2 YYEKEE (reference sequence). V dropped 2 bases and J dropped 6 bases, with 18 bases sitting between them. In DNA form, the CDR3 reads TGTGCCAGCAGCTTAGATCTTACGTCGTTCGGTCAGCCCCAGCATTTT. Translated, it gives CASSLDLTSFGQPQHF. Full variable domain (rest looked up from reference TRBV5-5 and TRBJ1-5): DAGVTQSPTHLIKTRGQQVTLRCSPISGHKSVSWYQQVLGQGPQFIFQYYEKEERGRGNFPDRFSARQFPNYSSELNVNALLLGDSALYLCASSLDLTSFGQPQHFGDGTRLSIL.

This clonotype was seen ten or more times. Here the CDR3 reads CASSLALAGTNEQFF. The CDR3 DNA follows: TGCGCCAGCAGCTTGGCGCTAGCGGGGACCAATGAGCAGTTCTTC. The chain is built from TRBV5-1 and TRBJ2-1; 9 bases are a match to TRBD2. The ends lost 0 bases at V and 6 bases at J; junction bases unmatched: 4. The CDR3 has 15 residues. Per germline, CDR1 SGHRS and CDR2 YFSETQ.

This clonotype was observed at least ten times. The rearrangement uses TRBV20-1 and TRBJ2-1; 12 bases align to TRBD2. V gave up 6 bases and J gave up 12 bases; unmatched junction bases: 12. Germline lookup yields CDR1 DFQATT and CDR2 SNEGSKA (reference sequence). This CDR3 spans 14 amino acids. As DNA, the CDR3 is TGCAGTGCAGCCCGGACTAGCGGGACGGTGGGGCAGTTCTTC. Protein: CSAARTSGTVGQFF.

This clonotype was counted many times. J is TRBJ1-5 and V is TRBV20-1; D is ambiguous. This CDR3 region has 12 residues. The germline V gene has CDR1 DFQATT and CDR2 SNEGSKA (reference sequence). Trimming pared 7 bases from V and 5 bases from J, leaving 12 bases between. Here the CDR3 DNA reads TGCAGTGTCAAGACGGGTGATCAGCCCCAGCATTTT. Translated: CSVKTGDQPQHF.

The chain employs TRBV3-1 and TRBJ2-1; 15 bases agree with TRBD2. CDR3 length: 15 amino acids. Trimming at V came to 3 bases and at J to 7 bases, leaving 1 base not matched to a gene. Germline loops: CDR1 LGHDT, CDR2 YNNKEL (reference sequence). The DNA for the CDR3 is TGTGCCAGCAGCCATGGACTAGCGGGAGGGAATGAGCAGTTCTTC. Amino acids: CASSHGLAGGNEQFF.

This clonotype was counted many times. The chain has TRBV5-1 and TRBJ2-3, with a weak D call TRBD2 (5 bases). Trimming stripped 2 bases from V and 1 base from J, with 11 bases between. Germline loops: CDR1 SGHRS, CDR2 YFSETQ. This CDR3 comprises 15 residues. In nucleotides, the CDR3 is TGCGCCAGCAGCTTCGCGGGTAGGGGCACAGATACGCAGTATTTT. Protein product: CASSFAGRGTDTQYF.

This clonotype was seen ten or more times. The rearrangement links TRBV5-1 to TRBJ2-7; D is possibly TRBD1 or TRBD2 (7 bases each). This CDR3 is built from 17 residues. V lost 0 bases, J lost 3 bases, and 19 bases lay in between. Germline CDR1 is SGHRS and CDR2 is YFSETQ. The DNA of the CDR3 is TGCGCCAGCAGCTTGGCTTCAGGGGGGGCCTTAATCTACGAGCAGTACTTC. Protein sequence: CASSLASGGALIYEQYF.

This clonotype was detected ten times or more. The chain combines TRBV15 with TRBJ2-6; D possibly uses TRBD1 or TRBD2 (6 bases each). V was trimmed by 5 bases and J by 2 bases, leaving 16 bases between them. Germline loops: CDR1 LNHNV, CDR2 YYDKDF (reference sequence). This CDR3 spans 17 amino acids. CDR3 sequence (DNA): TGTGCCACCAGCTCCCAGCTCGGGGGCCCTGGGGCCAACGTCCTGACTTTC. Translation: CATSSQLGGPGANVLTF.